The text below deals with one T cell receptor (beta chain). The length of the CDR3 is 14 residues. Trimming cost V 6 bases and J 9 bases; bases outside gene matches: 4. CDR1 and CDR2 from the germline V gene are MDHEN and SYDVKM. Primers used in a second PCR of roughly 6 to 12 cycles were a sample-barcoded 5' primer and a J-beta primer mix. MiXCR was run by TCRdb on the 5' RACE reads, yielding one entry per CDR3 protein. The table records around 650,000 distinct CDR3 sequences, approximately 30% of them present only once. This specimen belongs to a study of blood T cells in healthy people across ages.

The chain joins TRBV28 to TRBJ1-6, with 11 bases aligning to TRBD1. This TCR was sampled from a woman over 75 in good health. Sequencing input: blood. CDR3 coding DNA: TGTGCCAGCAGGTCGGGACAGGGGGTTTCACCCCTCCACTTT. Its protein is CASRSGQGVSPLHF.